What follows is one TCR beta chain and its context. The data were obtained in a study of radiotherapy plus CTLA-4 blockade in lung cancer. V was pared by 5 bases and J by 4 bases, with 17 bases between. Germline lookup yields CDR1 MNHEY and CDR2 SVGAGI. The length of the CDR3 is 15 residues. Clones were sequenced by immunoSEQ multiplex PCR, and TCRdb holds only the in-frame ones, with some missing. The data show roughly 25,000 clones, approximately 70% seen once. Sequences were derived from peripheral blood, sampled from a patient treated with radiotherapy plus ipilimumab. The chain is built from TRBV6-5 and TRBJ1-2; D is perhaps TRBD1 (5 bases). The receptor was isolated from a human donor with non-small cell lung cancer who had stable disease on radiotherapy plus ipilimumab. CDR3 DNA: TGTGCCAGCAGTCGGCCGGGTCGGGGGTCCTATGGCTACACCTTC. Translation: CASSRPGRGSYGYTF.